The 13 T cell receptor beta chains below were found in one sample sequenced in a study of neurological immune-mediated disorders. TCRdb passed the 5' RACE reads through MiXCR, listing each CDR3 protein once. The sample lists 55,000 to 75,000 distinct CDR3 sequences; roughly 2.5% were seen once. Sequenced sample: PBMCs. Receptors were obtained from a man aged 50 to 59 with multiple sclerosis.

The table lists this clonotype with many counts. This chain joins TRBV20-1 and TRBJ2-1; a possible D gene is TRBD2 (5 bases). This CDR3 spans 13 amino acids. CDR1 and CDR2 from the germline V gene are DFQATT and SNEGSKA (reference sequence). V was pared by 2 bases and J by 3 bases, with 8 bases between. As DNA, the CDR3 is TGCAGTGCTAGACGCGGGCTCTACAATGAGCAGTTCTTC. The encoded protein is CSARRGLYNEQFF.

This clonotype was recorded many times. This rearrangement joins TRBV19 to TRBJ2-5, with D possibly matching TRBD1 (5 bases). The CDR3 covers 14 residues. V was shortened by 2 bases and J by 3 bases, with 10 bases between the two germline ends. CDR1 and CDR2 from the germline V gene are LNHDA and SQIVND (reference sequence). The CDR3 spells CASSITDREETQYF. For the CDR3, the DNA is TGTGCCAGTAGTATAACCGACAGAGAAGAGACCCAGTACTTC. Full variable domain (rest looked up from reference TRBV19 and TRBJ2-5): DGGITQSPKYLFRKEGQNVTLSCEQNLNHDAMYWYRQDPGQGLRLIYYSQIVNDFQKGDIAEGYSVSREKKESFPLTVTSAQKNPTAFYLCASSITDREETQYFGPGTRLLVL.

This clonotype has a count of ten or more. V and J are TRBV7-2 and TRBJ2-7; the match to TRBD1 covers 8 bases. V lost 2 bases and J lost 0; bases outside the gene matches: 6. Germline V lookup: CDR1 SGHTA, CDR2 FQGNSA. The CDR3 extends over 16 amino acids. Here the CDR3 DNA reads TGTGCCAGCAGCTTAACAGGGGGTCCCAGCTCCTACGAGCAGTACTTC. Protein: CASSLTGGPSSYEQYF. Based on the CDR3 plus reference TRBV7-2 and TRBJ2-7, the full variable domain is GAGVSQSPSNKVTEKGKDVELRCDPISGHTALYWYRQSLGQGLEFLIYFQGNSAPDKSGLPSDRFSAERTGGSVSTLTIQRTQQEDSAVYLCASSLTGGPSSYEQYFGPGTRLTVT.

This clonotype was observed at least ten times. In DNA, the CDR3 is TGCAGTGCTTTAACGGGACTAGCCACAGATACGCAGTATTTT. It encodes CSALTGLATDTQYF. The chain uses TRBV20-1 and TRBJ2-3, with 9 nucleotides matching TRBD2. CDR3 length: 14 amino acids. Losses at the gene ends were 5 bases for V and 2 bases for J; bases not matched to a gene: 5. CDR1 and CDR2 (germline): DFQATT, SNEGSKA (reference sequence).

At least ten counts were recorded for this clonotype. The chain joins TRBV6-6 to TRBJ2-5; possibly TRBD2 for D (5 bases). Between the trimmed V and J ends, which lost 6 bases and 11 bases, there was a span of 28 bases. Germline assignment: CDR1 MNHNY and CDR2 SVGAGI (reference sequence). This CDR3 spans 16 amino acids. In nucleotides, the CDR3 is TGTGCCAGCAGAGACGGACTTCGGACTTTAAGAGAATCGCAGTACTTC. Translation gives CASRDGLRTLRESQYF.

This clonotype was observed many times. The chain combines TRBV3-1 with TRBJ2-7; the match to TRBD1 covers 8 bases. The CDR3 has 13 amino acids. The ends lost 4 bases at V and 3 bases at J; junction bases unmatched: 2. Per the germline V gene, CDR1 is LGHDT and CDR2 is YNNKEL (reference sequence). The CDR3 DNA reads TGTGCCAGCAGCCCCGACAGGGGCTACGAGCAGTACTTC. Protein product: CASSPDRGYEQYF.

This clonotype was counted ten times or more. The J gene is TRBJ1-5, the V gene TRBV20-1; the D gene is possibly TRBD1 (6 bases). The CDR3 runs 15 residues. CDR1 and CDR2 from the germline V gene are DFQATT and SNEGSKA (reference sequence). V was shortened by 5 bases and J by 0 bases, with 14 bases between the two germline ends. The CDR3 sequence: CSAQTQGTSNQPQHF. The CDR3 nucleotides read TGCAGTGCTCAAACCCAGGGGACTAGCAATCAGCCCCAGCATTTT.

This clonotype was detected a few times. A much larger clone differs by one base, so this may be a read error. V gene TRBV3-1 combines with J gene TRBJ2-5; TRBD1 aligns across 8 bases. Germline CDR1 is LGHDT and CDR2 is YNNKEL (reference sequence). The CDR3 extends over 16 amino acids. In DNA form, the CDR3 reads TGTGCCAGCAGCAAAGATGGGCCAGGGGGCTGCGAGACCCAGTACTTC. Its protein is CASSKDGPGGCETQYF.

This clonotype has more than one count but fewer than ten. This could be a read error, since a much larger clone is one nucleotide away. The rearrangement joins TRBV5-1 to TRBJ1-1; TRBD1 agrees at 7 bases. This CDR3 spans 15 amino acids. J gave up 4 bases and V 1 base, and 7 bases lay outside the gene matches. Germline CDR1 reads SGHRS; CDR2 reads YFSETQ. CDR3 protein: CASSLTGDSGTEAFF. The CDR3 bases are TGCGCCAGCAGCTTGACAGGGGACTCGGGCACTGAAGCTTTCTTT.

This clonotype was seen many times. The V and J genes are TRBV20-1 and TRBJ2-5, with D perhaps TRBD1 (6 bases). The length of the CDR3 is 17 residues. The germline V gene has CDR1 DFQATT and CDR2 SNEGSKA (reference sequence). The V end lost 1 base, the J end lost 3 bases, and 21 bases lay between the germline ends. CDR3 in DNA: TGCAGTGCTAGAGGAAACTGGGGGAGAGGGGGAGAAGAGACCCAGTACTTC. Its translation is CSARGNWGRGGEETQYF.

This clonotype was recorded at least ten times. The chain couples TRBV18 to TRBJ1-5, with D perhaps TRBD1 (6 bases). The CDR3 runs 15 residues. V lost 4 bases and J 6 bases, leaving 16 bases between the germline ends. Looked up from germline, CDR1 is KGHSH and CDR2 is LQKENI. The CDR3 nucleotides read TGTGCCAGCTCACTAGAATTTGGGGGCGTTCAGCCCCAGCATTTT. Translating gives CASSLEFGGVQPQHF.

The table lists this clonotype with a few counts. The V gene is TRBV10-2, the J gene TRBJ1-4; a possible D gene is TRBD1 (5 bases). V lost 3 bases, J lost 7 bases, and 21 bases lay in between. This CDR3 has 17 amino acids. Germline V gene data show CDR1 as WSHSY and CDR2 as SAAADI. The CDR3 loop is CASSEIPLQGIGEKLFF. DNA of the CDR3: TGCGCCAGCAGTGAAATACCTTTGCAGGGTATAGGTGAAAAACTGTTTTTT.

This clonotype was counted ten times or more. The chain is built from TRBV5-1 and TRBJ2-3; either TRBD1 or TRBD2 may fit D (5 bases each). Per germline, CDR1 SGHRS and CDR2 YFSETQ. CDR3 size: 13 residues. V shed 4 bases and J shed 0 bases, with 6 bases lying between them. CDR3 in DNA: TGCGCCAGCAGCGGGGACAGCACAGATACGCAGTATTTT. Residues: CASSGDSTDTQYF.